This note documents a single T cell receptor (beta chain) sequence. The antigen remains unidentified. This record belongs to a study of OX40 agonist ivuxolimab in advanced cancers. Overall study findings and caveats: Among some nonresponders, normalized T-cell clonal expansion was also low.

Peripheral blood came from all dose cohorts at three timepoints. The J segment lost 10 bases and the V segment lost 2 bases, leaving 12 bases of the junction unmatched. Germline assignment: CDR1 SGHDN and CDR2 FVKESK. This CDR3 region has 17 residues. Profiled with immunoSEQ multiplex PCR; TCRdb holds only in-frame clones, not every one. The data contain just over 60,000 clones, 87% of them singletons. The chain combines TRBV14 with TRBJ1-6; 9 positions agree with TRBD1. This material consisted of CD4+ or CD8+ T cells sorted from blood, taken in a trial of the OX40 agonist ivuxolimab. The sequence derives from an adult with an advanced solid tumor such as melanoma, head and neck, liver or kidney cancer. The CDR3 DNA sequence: TGTGCCAGCAGCCAACGTTCTCCGGGACAGGGTTTATCACCCCTCCACTTT. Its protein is CASSQRSPGQGLSPLHF. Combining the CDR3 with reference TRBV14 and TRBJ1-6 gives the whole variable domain EAGVTQFPSHSVIEKGQTVTLRCDPISGHDNLYWYRRVMGKEIKFLLHFVKESKQDESGMPNNRFLAERTGGTYSTLKVQPAELEDSGVYFCASSQRSPGQGLSPLHFGNGTRLTVT.